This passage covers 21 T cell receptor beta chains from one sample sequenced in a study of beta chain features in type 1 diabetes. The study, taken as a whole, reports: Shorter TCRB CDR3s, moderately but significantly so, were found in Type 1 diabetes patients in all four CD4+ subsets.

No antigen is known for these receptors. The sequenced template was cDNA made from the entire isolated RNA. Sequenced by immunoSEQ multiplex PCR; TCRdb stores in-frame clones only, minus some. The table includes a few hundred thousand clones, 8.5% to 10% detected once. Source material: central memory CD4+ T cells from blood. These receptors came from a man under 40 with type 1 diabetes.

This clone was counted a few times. The CDR3 region has the DNA TGTGCCAGCAGTTTGGGAGGGCTGGGACGGAAGGAGACCCAGTACTTC. Amino acid sequence: CASSLGGLGRKETQYF. V is TRBV28 and J is TRBJ2-5, with 7 bases lining up with TRBD2. V lost 3 bases and J lost 5; bases outside the gene matches: 12. Germline V gene sequence: CDR1 MDHEN, CDR2 SYDVKM. The CDR3 loop spans 16 amino acids.

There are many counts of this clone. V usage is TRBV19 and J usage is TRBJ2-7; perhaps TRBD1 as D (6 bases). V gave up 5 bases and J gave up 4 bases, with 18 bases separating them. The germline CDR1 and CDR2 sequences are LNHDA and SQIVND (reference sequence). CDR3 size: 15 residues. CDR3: CASSQSGHIKYEQYF. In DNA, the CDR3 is TGTGCCAGTAGTCAATCGGGACATATCAAGTACGAGCAGTACTTC.

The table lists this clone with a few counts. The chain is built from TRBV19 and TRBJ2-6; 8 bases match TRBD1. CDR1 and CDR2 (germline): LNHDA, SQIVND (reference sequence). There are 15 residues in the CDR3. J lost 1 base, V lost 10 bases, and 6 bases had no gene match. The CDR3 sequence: CATEDRGSGANVLTF. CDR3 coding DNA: TGTGCCACCGAAGACAGGGGATCTGGGGCCAACGTCCTGACTTTC.

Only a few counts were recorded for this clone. The CDR3 DNA reads as TGTGCCAGCAGCCAAGATAGGACACTCCGCTACGAGCAGTACTTC. It translates to CASSQDRTLRYEQYF. The V gene is TRBV5-4, the J gene TRBJ2-7, with D possibly matching TRBD1 (5 bases). The V end was cut by 4 bases, the J end by 3 bases, with 17 bases between. From germline, CDR1 is SGHNT and CDR2 YYREEE (reference sequence). The CDR3 extends over 15 amino acids.

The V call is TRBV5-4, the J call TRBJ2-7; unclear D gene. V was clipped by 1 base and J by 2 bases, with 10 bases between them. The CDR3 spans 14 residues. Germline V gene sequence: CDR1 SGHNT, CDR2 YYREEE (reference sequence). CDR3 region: CASSLSGGAYEQYF. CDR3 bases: TGTGCCAGCAGCTTGTCCGGCGGCGCCTACGAGCAGTACTTC.

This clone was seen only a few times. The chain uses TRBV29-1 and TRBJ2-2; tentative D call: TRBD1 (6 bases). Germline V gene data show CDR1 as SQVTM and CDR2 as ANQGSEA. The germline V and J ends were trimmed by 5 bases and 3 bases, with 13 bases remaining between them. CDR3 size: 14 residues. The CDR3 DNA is TGCAGCGTTCAACAGGGAACCCACACCGGGGAGCTGTTTTTT. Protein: CSVQQGTHTGELFF.

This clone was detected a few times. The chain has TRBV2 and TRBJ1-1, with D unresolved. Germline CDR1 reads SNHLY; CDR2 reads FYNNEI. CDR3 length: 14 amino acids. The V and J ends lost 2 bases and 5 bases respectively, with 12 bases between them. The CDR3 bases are TGTGCCAGCAGTGAACGGAGGCAAGGGACTGAAGCTTTCTTT. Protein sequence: CASSERRQGTEAFF. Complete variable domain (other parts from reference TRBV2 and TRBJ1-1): EPEVTQTPSHQVTQMGQEVILRCVPISNHLYFYWYRQILGQKVEFLVSFYNNEISEKSEIFDDQFSVERPDGSNFTLKIRSTKLEDSAMYFCASSERRQGTEAFFGQGTRLTVV.

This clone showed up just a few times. The CDR3 region has the DNA TGCGCCAGCAGCTGGGGTGGCTCCCGCAAAGATACGCAGTATTTT. Translating gives CASSWGGSRKDTQYF. This chain connects TRBV5-1 to TRBJ2-3; D remains ambiguous. Germline-derived CDR1 and CDR2 are SGHRS and YFSETQ. The length of the CDR3 is 15 residues. V dropped 3 bases and J dropped 5 bases, with 16 bases sitting between them.

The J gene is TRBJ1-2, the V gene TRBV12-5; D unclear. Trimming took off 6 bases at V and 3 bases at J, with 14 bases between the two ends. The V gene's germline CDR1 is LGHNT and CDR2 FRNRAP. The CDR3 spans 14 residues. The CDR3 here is CASGPLEGDYGYTF. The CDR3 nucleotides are TGTGCTAGTGGGCCCCTAGAGGGAGACTATGGCTACACCTTC.

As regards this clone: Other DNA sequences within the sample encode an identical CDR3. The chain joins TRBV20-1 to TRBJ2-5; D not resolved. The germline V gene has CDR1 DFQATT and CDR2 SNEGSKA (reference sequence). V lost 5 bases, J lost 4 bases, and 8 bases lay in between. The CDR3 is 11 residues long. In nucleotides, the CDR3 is TGCAGTGCTCTGCGAAGAGAGACCCAGTACTTC. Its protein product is CSALRRETQYF.

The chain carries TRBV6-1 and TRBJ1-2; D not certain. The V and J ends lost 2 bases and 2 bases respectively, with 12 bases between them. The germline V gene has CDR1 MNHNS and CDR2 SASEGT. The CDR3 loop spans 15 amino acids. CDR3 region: CASSEYSGGNYGYTF. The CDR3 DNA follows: TGTGCCAGCAGTGAATACAGTGGCGGAAACTATGGCTACACCTTC.

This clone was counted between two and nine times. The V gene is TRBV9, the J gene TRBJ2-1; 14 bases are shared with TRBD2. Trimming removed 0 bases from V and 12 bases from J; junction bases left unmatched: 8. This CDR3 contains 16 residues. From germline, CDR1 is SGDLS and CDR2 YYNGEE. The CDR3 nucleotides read TGTGCCAGCAGCGTAGAGGGGACTAGCGGGGGACGATTGCAGTTCTTC. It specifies CASSVEGTSGGRLQFF.

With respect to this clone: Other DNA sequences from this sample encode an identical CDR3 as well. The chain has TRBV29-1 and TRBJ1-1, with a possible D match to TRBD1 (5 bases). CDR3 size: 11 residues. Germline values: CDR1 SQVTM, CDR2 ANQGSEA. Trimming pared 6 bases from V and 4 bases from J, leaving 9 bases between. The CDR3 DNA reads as TGCAGCGTAAGGACACCCACTGAAGCTTTCTTT. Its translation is CSVRTPTEAFF.

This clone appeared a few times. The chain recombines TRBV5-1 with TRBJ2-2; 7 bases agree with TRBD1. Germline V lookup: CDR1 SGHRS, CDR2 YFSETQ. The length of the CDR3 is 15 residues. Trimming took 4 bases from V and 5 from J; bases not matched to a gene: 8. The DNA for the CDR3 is TGCGCCAGCAGCCCTGAGGGGGCAAGGACCGGGGAGCTGTTTTTT. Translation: CASSPEGARTGELFF.

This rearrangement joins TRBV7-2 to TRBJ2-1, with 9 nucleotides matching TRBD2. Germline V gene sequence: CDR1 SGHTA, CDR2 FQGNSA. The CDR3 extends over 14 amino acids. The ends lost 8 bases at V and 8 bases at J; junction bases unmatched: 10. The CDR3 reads CASGRVAGAYEQFF. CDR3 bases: TGTGCCAGCGGCAGGGTAGCGGGAGCTTATGAGCAGTTCTTC.

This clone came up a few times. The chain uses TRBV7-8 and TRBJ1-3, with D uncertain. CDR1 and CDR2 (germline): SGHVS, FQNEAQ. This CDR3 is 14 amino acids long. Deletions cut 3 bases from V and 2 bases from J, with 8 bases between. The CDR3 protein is CASSLKGPGNTIYF. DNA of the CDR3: TGTGCCAGCAGCTTGAAGGGCCCTGGAAACACCATATATTTT. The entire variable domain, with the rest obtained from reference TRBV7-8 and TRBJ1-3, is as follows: GAGVSQSPRYKVAKRGQDVALRCDPISGHVSLFWYQQALGQGPEFLTYFQNEAQLDKSGLPSDRFFAERPEGSVSTLKIQRTQQEDSAVYLCASSLKGPGNTIYFGEGSWLTVV.

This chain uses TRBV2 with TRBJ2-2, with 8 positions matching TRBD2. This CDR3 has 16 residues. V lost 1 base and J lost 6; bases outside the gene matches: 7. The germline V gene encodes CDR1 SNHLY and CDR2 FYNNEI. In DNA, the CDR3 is TGTGCCAGCAGTGAAGGGGGACTAGGGCCTTCCGGGGAGCTGTTTTTT. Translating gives CASSEGGLGPSGELFF.

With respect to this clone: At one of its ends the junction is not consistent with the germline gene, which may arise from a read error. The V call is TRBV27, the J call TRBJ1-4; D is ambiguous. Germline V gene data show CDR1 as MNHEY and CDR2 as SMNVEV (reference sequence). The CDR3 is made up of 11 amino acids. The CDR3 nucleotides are TGTGCCAGCAGCTCCCGTGAAGAACTGTTTTTT. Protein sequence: CASSSREELFF. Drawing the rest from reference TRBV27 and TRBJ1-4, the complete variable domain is EAQVTQNPRYLITVTGKKLTVTCSQNMNHEYMSWYRQDPGLGLRQIYYSMNVEVTDKGDVPEGYKVSRKEKRNFPLILESPSPNQTSLYFCASSSREELFFGSGTQLSVL.

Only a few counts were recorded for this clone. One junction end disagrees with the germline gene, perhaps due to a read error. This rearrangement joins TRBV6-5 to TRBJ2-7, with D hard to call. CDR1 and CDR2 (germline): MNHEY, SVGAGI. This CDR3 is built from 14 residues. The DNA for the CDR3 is TGTGCCATCAGTGAACGGACCGCTTCCTACGAGCAGTACTTC. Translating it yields CAISERTASYEQYF.

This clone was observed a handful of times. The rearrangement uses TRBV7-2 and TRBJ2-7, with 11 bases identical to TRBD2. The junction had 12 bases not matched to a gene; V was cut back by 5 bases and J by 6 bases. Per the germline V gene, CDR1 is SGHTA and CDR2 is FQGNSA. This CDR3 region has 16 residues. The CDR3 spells CASSPLAGGGGSEQYF. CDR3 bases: TGTGCCAGCAGCCCCCTAGCGGGGGGTGGGGGCAGCGAGCAGTACTTC.

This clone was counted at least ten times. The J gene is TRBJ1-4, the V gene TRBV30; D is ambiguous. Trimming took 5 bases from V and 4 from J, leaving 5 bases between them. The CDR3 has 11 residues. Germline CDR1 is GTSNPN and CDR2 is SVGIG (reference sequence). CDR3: CAWLGNEKLFF. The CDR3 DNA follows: TGTGCCTGGTTAGGTAATGAAAAACTGTTTTTT. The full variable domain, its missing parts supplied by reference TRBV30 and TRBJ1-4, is SQTIHQWPATLVQPVGSPLSLECTVEGTSNPNLYWYRQAAGRGLQLLFYSVGIGQISSEVPQNLSASRPQDRQFILSSKKLLLSDSGFYLCAWLGNEKLFFGSGTQLSVL.